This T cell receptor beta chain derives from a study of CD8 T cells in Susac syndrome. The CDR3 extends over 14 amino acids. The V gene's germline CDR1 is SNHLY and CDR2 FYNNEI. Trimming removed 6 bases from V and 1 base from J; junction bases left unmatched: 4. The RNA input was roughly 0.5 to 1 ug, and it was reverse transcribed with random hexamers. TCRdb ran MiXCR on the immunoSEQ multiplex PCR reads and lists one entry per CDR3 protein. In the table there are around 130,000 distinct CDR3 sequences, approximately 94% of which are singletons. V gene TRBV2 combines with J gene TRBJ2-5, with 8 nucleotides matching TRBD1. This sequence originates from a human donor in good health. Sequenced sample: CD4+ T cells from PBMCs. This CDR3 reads CASSFTGGQETQYF. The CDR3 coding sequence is TGTGCCAGCAGCTTTACAGGGGGCCAAGAGACCCAGTACTTC.